This T cell receptor beta chain was captured in a study of blood T cell repertoires in COVID-19 (dated by TCRdb to about 2020). About the investigation overall: The collaborator samples originated in the United States, Italy and Spain and spanned the acute and convalescent phases of COVID-19. The prospective study material was composed of cDNA or gDNA derived from T cells, B-cell-depleted T cells, or PBMCs. Samples came from the ongoing ImmuneRACE study (first 160 participants) plus 1,254 subjects from 6 global collaborators. The sample metadata nearly always contained a de-identified subject ID, COVID-19 status, age in years and sex. The repertoires were released in a freely available public database meant as a resource for research on the immune response to SARS-CoV-2. Where available, HLA class I and class II types were obtained from metadata supplied by the sample provider rather than from assay-based typing. Subjects who had been exposed to COVID-19, were actively infected with it, or had recovered from it provided the deeply sampled blood TCRbeta repertoires that made up the dataset.

Overall study outcomes, separate from this receptor: Clinical and demographic metadata were provided uncurated, with the amount varying by source and participant.

Points on this clone: This receptor's antigen is unknown. No qualities accompany the bases; no much larger clone lies one base away.

TCRbeta CDR3 regions were amplified from genomic DNA using the immunoSEQ Assay, a bias-controlled multiplex PCR. In the source study's methods: Nucleated cell counts per sample were estimated from amplification of reference gene primers within the assay. Sequence reads were collapsed and filtered to measure the absolute abundance of every unique TCRbeta CDR3 rearrangement. For each sample, productive Simpson clonality was calculated as the square root of Simpson's diversity index over productive rearrangements. TCRdb holds this immuneACCESS table with in-frame rearrangements only. Some clones are missing; in checked studies, unresolved V genes explain under half, and the rest has no known cause. That table is the source of V, J and clone size, and D and trimming were worked out from the DNA. Counted in this sample were about 140,000 clones; 88% of them appeared once. In total, the top ten clones hold about 1.7% of the sample.

Per the germline V gene, WSHSY is the CDR1 and SAAADI is the CDR2. Counted from cysteine to phenylalanine, this CDR3 has 11 amino acids. The read is trimmed to its CDR3 DNA, 33 bases read in frame from base 1. V is reduced by 4 bases and J by 5 bases, leaving a spacing of 5 bases between them. Collaborating institutions collected whole blood in K2EDTA tubes following their own protocols. For TCRbeta analysis, collaborator samples were shipped as frozen whole blood, as isolated PBMCs, or as DNA extracted from either sample type. Recombination linked TRBV10-2 to TRBJ2-5, with the D gene not confidently named. The clonotype was recovered from a man between 65 and 85 years old with acute or convalescent COVID-19. Sequencing was performed on peripheral blood. The nucleotide sequence reads TGCGCCAGCAGTGCAGTGGAGACCCAGTACTTC. It specifies CASSAVETQYF.